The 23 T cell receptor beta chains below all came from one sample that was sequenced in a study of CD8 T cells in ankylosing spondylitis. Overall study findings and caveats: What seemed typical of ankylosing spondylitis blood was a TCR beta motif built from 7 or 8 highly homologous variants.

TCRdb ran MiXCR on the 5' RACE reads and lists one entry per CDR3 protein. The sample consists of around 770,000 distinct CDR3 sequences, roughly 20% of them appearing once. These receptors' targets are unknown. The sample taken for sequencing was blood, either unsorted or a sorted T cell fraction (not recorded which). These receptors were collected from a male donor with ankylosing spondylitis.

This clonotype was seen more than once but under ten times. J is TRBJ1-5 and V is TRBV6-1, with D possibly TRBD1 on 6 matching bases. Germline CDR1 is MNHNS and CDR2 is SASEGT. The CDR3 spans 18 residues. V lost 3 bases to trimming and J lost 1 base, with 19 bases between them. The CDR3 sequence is CASSEGATAGLSNQPQHF. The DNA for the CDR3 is TGTGCCAGCAGTGAGGGGGCGACAGCGGGGTTGAGCAATCAGCCCCAGCATTTT.

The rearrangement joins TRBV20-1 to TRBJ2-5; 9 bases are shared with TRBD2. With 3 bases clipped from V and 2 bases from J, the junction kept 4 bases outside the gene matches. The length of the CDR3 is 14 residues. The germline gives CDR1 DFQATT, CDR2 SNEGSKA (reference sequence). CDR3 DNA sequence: TGCAGTGCTAGGAGTCTAGCGGGACAAGAGACCCAGTACTTC. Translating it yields CSARSLAGQETQYF.

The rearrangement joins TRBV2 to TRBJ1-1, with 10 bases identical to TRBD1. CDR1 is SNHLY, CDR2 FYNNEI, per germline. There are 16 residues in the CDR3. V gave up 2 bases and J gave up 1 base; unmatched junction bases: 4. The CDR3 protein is CASSEHRDRGNTEAFF. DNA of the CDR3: TGTGCCAGCAGTGAACACCGGGACAGGGGGAACACTGAAGCTTTCTTT.

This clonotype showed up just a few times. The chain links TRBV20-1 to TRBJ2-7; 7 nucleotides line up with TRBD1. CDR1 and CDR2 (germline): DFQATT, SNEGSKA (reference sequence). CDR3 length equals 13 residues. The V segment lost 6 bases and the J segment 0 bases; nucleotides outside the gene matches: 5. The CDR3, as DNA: TGCAGTGCAGGACAGGCTATCTCCTACGAGCAGTACTTC. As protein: CSAGQAISYEQYF.

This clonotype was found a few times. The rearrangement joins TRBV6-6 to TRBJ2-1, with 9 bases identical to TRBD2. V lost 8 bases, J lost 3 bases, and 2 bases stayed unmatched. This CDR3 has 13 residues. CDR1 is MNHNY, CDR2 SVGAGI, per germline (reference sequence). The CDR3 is CASAGGHYNEQFF. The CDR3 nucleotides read TGTGCCAGCGCGGGGGGGCACTACAATGAGCAGTTCTTC.

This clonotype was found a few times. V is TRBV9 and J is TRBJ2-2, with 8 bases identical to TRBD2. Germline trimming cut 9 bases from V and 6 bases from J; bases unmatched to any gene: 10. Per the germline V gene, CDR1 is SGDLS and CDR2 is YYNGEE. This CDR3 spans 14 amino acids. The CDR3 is CATSPGLASGELFF. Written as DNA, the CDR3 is TGTGCCACATCGCCCGGACTAGCCTCCGGGGAGCTGTTTTTT.

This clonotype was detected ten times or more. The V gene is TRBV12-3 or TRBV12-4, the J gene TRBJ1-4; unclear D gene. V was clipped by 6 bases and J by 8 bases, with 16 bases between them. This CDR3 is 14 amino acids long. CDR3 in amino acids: CASRHPGAREKLFF. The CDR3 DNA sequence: TGTGCCAGCAGACACCCGGGAGCAAGAGAAAAACTGTTTTTT.

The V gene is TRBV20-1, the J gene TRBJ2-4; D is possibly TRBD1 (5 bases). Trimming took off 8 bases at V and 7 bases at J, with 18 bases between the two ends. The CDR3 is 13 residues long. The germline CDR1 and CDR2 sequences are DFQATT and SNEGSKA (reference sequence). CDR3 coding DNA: TGCAGTCCTGAAGGGGCCTCGATTAACATTCAGTACTTC. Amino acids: CSPEGASINIQYF.

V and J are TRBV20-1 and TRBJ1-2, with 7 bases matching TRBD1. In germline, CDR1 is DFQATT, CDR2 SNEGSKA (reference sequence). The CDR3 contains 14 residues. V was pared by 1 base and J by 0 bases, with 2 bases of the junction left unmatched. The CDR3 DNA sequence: TGCAGTGCTAGAGGTCAGGGGGCTAACTATGGCTACACCTTC. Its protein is CSARGQGANYGYTF.

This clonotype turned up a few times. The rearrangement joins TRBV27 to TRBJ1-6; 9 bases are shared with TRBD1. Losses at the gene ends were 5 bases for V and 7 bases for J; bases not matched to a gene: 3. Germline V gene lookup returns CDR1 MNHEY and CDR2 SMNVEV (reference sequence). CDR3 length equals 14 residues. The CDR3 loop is CASSQGTGNSPLHF. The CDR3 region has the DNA TGTGCCAGCAGTCAGGGGACAGGGAATTCACCCCTCCACTTT.

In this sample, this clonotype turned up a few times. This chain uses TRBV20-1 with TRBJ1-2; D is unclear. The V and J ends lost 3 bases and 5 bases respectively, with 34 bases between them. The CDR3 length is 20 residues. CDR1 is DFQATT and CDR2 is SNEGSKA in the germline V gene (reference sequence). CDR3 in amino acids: CSARPPLVGRIYRHRYGYTF. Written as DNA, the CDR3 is TGCAGTGCTAGGCCGCCATTGGTTGGGAGGATCTACCGACACCGATATGGCTACACCTTC.

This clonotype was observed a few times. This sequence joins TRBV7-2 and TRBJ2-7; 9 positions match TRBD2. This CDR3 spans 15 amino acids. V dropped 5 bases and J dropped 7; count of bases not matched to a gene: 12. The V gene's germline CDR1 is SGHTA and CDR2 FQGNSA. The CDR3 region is CASSLGGSGGWEQYF. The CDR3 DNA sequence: TGTGCCAGCAGCCTAGGAGGTAGCGGGGGTTGGGAGCAGTACTTC.

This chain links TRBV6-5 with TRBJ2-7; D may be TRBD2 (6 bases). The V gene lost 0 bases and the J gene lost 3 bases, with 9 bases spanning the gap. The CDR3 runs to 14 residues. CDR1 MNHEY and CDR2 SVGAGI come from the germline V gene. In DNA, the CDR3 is TGTGCCAGCAGTTACTCCGGGGGTTACTACGAGCAGTACTTC. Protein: CASSYSGGYYEQYF.

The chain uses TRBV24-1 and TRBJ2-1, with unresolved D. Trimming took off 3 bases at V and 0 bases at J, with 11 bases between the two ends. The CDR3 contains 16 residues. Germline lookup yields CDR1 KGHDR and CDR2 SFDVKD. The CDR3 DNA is TGTGCCACCAGTGATAAGAGCAGGAGCTCCTACAATGAGCAGTTCTTC. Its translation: CATSDKSRSSYNEQFF.

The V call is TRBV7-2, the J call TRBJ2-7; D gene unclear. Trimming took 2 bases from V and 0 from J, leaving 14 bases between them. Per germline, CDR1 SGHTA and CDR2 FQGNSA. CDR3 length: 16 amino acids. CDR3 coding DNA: TGTGCCAGCAGCTTATCGGCGATCGGCAACTCCTACGAGCAGTACTTC. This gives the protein CASSLSAIGNSYEQYF.

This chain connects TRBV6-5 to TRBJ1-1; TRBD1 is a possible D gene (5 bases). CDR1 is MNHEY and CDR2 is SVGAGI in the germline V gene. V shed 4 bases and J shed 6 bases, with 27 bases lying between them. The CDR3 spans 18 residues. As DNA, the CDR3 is TGTGCCAGCAGTTCCCTCGCTTCTATCATGAGACAGACCCCTGAAGCTTTCTTT. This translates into CASSSLASIMRQTPEAFF.

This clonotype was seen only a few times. The DNA for the CDR3 is TGTGCCATCGCCCGGGACTACTCCTACAATGAGCAGTTCTTC. Its translation is CAIARDYSYNEQFF. The chain links TRBV10-3 to TRBJ2-1; TRBD2 matches 7 bases. Looked up from germline, CDR1 is ENHRY and CDR2 is SYGVKD. With 8 bases clipped from V and 0 bases from J, the junction kept 4 bases outside the gene matches. The CDR3 spans 14 residues.

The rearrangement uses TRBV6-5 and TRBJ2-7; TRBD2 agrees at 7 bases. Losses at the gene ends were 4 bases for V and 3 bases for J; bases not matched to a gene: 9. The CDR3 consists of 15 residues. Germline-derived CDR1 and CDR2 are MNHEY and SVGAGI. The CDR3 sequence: CASSSRTSKIYEQYF. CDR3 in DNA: TGTGCCAGCAGTTCTCGGACTAGTAAGATCTACGAGCAGTACTTC.

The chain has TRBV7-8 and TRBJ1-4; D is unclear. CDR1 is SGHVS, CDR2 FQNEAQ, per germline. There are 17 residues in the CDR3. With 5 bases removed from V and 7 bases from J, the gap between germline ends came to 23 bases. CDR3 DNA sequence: TGTGCCAGCAGCCCTAGAGGGCCGCCGGGTGGTGGTGAAAAACTGTTTTTT. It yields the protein CASSPRGPPGGGEKLFF.

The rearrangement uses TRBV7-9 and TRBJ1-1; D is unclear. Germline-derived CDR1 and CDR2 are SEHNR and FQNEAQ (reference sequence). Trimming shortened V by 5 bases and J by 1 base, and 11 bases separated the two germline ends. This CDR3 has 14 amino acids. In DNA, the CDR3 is TGTGCCAGCAGCCTTAATACAGCGAACACTGAAGCTTTCTTT. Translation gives CASSLNTANTEAFF.

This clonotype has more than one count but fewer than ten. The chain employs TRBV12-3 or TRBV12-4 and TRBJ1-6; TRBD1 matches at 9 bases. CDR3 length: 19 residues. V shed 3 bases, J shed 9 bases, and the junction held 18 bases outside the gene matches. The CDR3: CASSFRGGTGYENGSPLHF. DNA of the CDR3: TGTGCCAGCAGTTTTCGGGGGGGGACAGGGTATGAGAACGGTTCACCCCTCCACTTT.

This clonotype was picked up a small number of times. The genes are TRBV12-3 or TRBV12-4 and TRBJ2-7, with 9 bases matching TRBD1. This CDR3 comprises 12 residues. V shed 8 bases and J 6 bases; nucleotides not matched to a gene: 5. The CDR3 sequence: CASQNRGLEQYF. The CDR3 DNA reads TGTGCCAGCCAGAACAGGGGGCTCGAGCAGTACTTC.

The CDR3 DNA is TGCGCCAGCAGCCAAGGCTTGCCTAGCGGCTACGAGCAGTACTTC. Protein product: CASSQGLPSGYEQYF. The gene calls are TRBV4-1 and TRBJ2-7, with 7 bases that match TRBD2. Germline trimming cut 1 base from V and 3 bases from J; bases unmatched to any gene: 6. Germline values: CDR1 MGHRA, CDR2 YSYEKL. The CDR3 sequence is 15 residues long.